These 10 T cell receptor beta chains originate from one sample sequenced in a study of CD8+ T cells in alopecia areata. cDNA reverse transcribed from extracted RNA served as the sequencing template. Data came from immunoSEQ multiplex PCR; TCRdb stores just in-frame clones and leaves some out. The sample carries around 290,000 clones, 55% to 70% recorded once. Described treatment: oral pan-JAK inhibitor, 5-10 mg twice daily. The source was CD4+ T cells sorted from blood, collected at week 24, from a patient treated with tofacitinib. The receptors stem from a human donor with alopecia areata.

The V and J genes are TRBV15 and TRBJ1-2, with a tentative D call TRBD1 (5 bases). CDR1 is LNHNV, CDR2 YYDKDF, per germline (reference sequence). The length of the CDR3 is 16 residues. V lost 1 base, J lost 8 bases, and 20 bases lay in between. The DNA for the CDR3 is TGTGCCACCAGCAGAGGAAAAGGCAGGGAGGGAGGCGGCTACACCTTC. Protein sequence: CATSRGKGREGGGYTF.

The chain combines TRBV29-1 with TRBJ2-5; D possibly uses TRBD1 or TRBD2 (5 bases each). The CDR3 spans 16 residues. Deletions cut 0 bases from V and 5 bases from J, with 19 bases between. CDR1 and CDR2 from the germline V gene are SQVTM and ANQGSEA. The DNA of the CDR3 is TGCAGCGTTGAAGAGGGAAAGAGGGGTTCAGGGGAGACCCAGTACTTC. Translated, it gives CSVEEGKRGSGETQYF. The complete variable domain, with remaining parts taken from reference TRBV29-1 and TRBJ2-5, reads SAVISQKPSRDICQRGTSLTIQCQVDSQVTMMFWYRQQPGQSLTLIATANQGSEATYESGFVIDKFPISRPNLTFSTLTVSNMSPEDSSIYLCSVEEGKRGSGETQYFGPGTRLLVL.

Of note for this clone: This could be a read error, since a much larger clone is one nucleotide away. Other nucleotide sequences from this sample produce the same CDR3. V is TRBV7-9 and J is TRBJ2-5; D gene ambiguous. This CDR3 spans 11 amino acids. V was trimmed by 4 bases and J by 5 bases, leaving 5 bases between them. The germline CDR1 and CDR2 sequences are SEHNR and FQNEAQ (reference sequence). As DNA, the CDR3 is TGTGCCAGCAGCTCCCAGGAGACCCAGTACTTC. It translates to CASSSQETQYF.

The chain links TRBV6-5 to TRBJ2-2; D call uncertain. From germline, CDR1 is MNHEY and CDR2 SVGAGI. CDR3 length: 13 residues. Trimming took off 7 bases at V and 5 bases at J, with 11 bases between the two ends. The CDR3 is CASTEQYTGELFF. The CDR3 region has the DNA TGTGCCAGCACCGAACAGTATACCGGGGAGCTGTTTTTT.

V is TRBV18 and J is TRBJ2-5; the D is unclear. V lost 0 bases and J lost 3, with 11 bases in between. There are 15 residues in the CDR3. The germline V gene has CDR1 KGHSH and CDR2 LQKENI. CDR3 residues: CASSPPSRLEETQYF. The CDR3 DNA is TGTGCCAGCTCACCACCTTCGAGGCTGGAAGAGACCCAGTACTTC.

The chain carries TRBV29-1 and TRBJ2-5, with D possibly being TRBD1 (6 bases). Between the trimmed V and J ends, which lost 3 bases and 2 bases, there was a span of 13 bases. The germline V gene encodes CDR1 SQVTM and CDR2 ANQGSEA. The CDR3 has 14 residues. As DNA, the CDR3 is TGCAGCGTTGAGGTCCCCGGGACACAAGAGACCCAGTACTTC. The encoded protein is CSVEVPGTQETQYF.

This clone has more than one count but fewer than ten. The rearrangement joins TRBV6-4 to TRBJ2-1; tentatively, D is TRBD1 or TRBD2 (5 bases each). This CDR3 comprises 14 residues. Between the trimmed V and J ends, which lost 5 bases and 9 bases, there was a span of 17 bases. Germline CDR1 is MRHNA and CDR2 is SNTAGT. This chain's CDR3 is CASSRGFGGSEQFF. The CDR3 DNA reads TGTGCCAGCAGTCGAGGGTTTGGGGGTAGTGAGCAGTTCTTC.

J is TRBJ1-2 and V is TRBV6-5; a weak D match, TRBD1 (5 bases). Germline V CDR1 and CDR2: MNHEY, SVGAGI. V was shortened by 4 bases and J by 1 base, with 10 bases between the two germline ends. The CDR3 loop spans 14 amino acids. The CDR3 loop is CASSSPGINYGYTF. CDR3 sequence (DNA): TGTGCCAGCAGTTCCCCAGGGATTAACTATGGCTACACCTTC.

The V gene is TRBV4-1, the J gene TRBJ1-6, with no clear D. The CDR3 has 16 residues. The V gene lost 0 bases and the J gene lost 10 bases, with 16 bases spanning the gap. Germline CDR1 MGHRA, CDR2 YSYEKL. The CDR3 DNA sequence: TGCGCCAGCAGCCAAGATTTGGACCCCGAGAGGTCACCCCTCCACTTT. Encoded protein: CASSQDLDPERSPLHF.

The chain couples TRBV4-1 to TRBJ2-3; 11 nucleotides agree with TRBD2. The germline V gene has CDR1 MGHRA and CDR2 YSYEKL. This CDR3 contains 19 residues. Losses at the gene ends were 3 bases for V and 4 bases for J; bases not matched to a gene: 15. The CDR3 is CASSQAPRDSGGGSDTQYF. In nucleotides, the CDR3 is TGCGCCAGCAGCCAGGCCCCCAGAGATAGCGGGGGGGGGTCAGATACGCAGTATTTT.